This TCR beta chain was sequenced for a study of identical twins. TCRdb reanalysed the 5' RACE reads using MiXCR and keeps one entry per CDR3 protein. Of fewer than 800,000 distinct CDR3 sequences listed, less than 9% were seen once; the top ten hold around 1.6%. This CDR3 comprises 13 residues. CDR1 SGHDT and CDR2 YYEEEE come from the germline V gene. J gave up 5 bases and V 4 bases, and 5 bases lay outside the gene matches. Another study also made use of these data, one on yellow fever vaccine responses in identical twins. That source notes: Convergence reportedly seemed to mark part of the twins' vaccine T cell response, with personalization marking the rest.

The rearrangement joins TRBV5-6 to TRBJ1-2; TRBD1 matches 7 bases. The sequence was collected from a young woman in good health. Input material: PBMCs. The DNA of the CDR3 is TGTGCCAGCAGCACCGGACAGGATTATGGCTACACCTTC. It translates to CASSTGQDYGYTF. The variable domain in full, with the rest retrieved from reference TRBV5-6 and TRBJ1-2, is DAGVTQSPTHLIKTRGQQVTLRCSPKSGHDTVSWYQQALGQGPQFIFQYYEEEERQRGNFPDRFSGHQFPNYSSELNVNALLLGDSALYLCASSTGQDYGYTFGSGTRLTVV.